This T cell receptor (beta chain) was obtained from a study of T cells in Graves' hyperthyroidism and ophthalmopathy. Study results and caveats: In the blood, most expanded thyroid clonotypes above 0.001 appeared as well. Onset of ophthalmopathy came a median around 7.1 months after the model predicted it.

Over 18 months, lack of ophthalmopathy progression marked Graves' hyperthyroidism as stable. Uncontrolled infection, other autoimmune disease, pregnancy and lactation each barred patients from inclusion. Authors of the study amplified TCR beta CDR3 regions from RNA transcripts. Researchers ran a first-round RT-PCR on the TCR CDR3 using the HTBI primer set. Each CDR3 protein is one row after TCRdb ran MiXCR on the multiplex PCR reads. The table includes more than 75,000 distinct CDR3 sequences, around 52% detected once. The germline gives CDR1 DFQATT, CDR2 SNEGSKA (reference sequence). The CDR3 has 13 amino acids. Worth noting for this clonotype: Its antigen is currently unknown. Germline and junction disagree at one end, which may indicate a read error.

The TCR comes from a woman in her thirties or forties with Graves' hyperthyroidism. Sequencing used blood. The rearrangement uses TRBV20-1 and TRBJ2-7, with no clear D. This CDR3 reads CSARGSGSYEQCF. In nucleotides, the CDR3 is TGCAGCGCTAGAGGATCAGGCTCCTACGAGCAGTGCTTC.